This is a list of T cell receptor beta chains from one sample in a study of blood T cells in healthy people across ages. TCRdb analysed the 5' RACE reads with MiXCR anew, one entry per CDR3 protein. The table includes under 1 million distinct CDR3 sequences, 40% to 50% detected once. The sample comprised blood. These receptors were obtained from a man aged 55 to 69 in good health. Both conserved end residues are part of each CDR3. The order of the fields is D gene, V gene, clone size, J gene, CDR3 protein, CDR3 DNA. D genes are given only for firm matches. Not every row has a clone size; where given, it reads once, few, many or a size class.

.	TRBV10-3	few	TRBJ2-5	CAISESGPGETQYF	TGTGCCATCAGTGAGTCAGGCCCCGGTGAGACCCAGTACTTC
.	TRBV6-1	few	TRBJ2-1	CASSGLRDEQFF	TGTGCCAGCAGTGGATTGAGGGATGAGCAGTTCTTC
TRBD2	TRBV6-1	few	TRBJ2-7	CASSPLGRGGSYNEQYF	TGTGCCAGCAGTCCTCTCGGCCGGGGGGGATCCTACAATGAGCAGTACTTC
TRBD1	TRBV25-1	.	TRBJ1-1	CASSEAPGQGRKYTEAFF	TGTGCCAGCAGTGAAGCACCGGGACAGGGGAGGAAGTACACTGAAGCTTTCTTT
.	TRBV28	.	TRBJ1-4	CASSLPRAENEKLFF	TGTGCCAGCAGTCTACCCAGGGCTGAGAATGAAAAACTGTTTTTT
.	TRBV2	few	TRBJ1-5	CASTAQYSNQPQHF	TGTGCCAGCACGGCGCAGTATAGCAATCAGCCCCAGCATTTT
.	TRBV6-5	few	TRBJ2-5	CASSQTRAETQYF	TGTGCCAGCAGTCAAACTAGGGCCGAGACCCAGTACTTC
TRBD1	TRBV15	once	TRBJ1-6	CAAGARTGTWNSPLHF	TGTGCCGCCGGCGCTAGGACAGGGACGTGGAATTCACCCCTCCACTTT
.	TRBV3-1	.	TRBJ2-5	CASSQAEFWETQYF	TGTGCCAGCAGCCAAGCTGAATTCTGGGAGACCCAGTACTTC
.	TRBV29-1	.	TRBJ2-2	CSVGKNTGELFF	TGCAGCGTTGGTAAGAACACCGGGGAGCTGTTTTTT
TRBD1	TRBV11-1	.	TRBJ1-1	CASSLEGTGGYTEAFF	TGTGCCAGCAGCTTAGAAGGGACAGGGGGGTACACTGAAGCTTTCTTT
.	TRBV29-1	.	TRBJ1-1	CSVHRANTEAFF	TGCAGCGTCCACAGGGCGAACACTGAAGCTTTCTTT
.	TRBV10-2	once	TRBJ1-5	CASSATGSGQPQHF	TGCGCCAGCAGCGCTACAGGGTCAGGTCAGCCCCAGCATTTT
.	TRBV20-1	.	TRBJ1-2	CSASGGVSSGYGYTF	TGCAGTGCTAGTGGGGGGGTCTCGTCTGGGTATGGCTACACCTTC
.	TRBV28	few	TRBJ2-5	CASSEWGAGTQETQYF	TGTGCCAGCAGCGAATGGGGGGCAGGGACCCAAGAGACCCAGTACTTC
TRBD2	TRBV20-1	.	TRBJ2-1	CSALGLGLAGANEQFF	TGCAGTGCTCTCGGTCTGGGACTAGCGGGGGCCAATGAGCAGTTCTTC
.	TRBV3-1	once	TRBJ1-5	CASSQVGGEPQHF	TGTGCCAGCAGCCAAGTAGGGGGAGAGCCCCAGCATTTT
.	TRBV7-9	.	TRBJ1-2	CASSLSDSYGYTF	TGTGCCAGCAGCTTATCGGACAGCTATGGCTACACCTTC
TRBD2	TRBV7-2	.	TRBJ2-7	CASRMGLAGVPQGDEQYF	TGTGCCAGCAGAATGGGACTAGCGGGGGTACCCCAGGGCGATGAGCAGTACTTC
TRBD1	TRBV18	few	TRBJ2-1	CASSSRTGEAYNEQFF	TGTGCCAGCTCAAGTCGGACAGGGGAAGCCTACAATGAGCAGTTCTTC
TRBD2	TRBV9	.	TRBJ2-3	CASSVNGAGVDTQYF	TGTGCCAGCAGCGTAAACGGAGCGGGGGTAGATACGCAGTATTTT
TRBD1	TRBV12-3/TRBV12-4	few	TRBJ2-1	CASSAVQGAKFF	TGTGCCAGCAGCGCCGTTCAGGGGGCCAAGTTCTTC
.	TRBV6-4	few	TRBJ2-3	CASTSADSRRRTDTQYF	TGTGCCAGCACTTCAGCGGACAGCCGGCGGAGAACAGATACGCAGTATTTT
.	TRBV4-1	.	TRBJ1-2	CASSPDRITSEGYTF	TGCGCCAGCAGCCCTGACAGAATTACTTCCGAGGGCTACACCTTC
TRBD2	TRBV6-1	.	TRBJ2-5	CASSKATGLAGARETQYF	TGTGCCAGCAGCAAGGCGACTGGACTAGCGGGGGCACGGGAGACCCAGTACTTC
.	TRBV4-3	.	TRBJ2-7	CASSQDDGPCEQYF	TGCGCCAGCAGCCAAGATGACGGTCCCTGCGAGCAGTACTTC